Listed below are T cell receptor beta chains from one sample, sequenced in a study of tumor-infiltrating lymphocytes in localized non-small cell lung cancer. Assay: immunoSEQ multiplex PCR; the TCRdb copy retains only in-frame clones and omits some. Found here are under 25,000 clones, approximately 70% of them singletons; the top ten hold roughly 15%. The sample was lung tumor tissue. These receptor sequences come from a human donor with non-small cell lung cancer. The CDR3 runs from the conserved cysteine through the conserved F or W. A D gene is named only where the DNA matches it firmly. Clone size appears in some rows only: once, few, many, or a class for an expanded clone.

cdr3_aa: CASSLGTGWYGYTF
cdr3_nt: TGTGCCAGCAGCTTAGGAACAGGGTGGTATGGCTACACCTTC
clone_size: -
j_call: TRBJ1-2
v_call: TRBV7-9
d_call: -

cdr3_aa: CASSPTGLEEAFF
cdr3_nt: TGTGCCAGCAGCCCTACAGGGCTCGAAGAAGCTTTCTTT
clone_size: -
j_call: TRBJ1-1
v_call: TRBV7-2
d_call: -

cdr3_aa: CASSLAGSGNQPQHF
cdr3_nt: TGTGCCAGCAGTTTAGCGGGTTCGGGCAATCAGCCCCAGCATTTT
clone_size: -
j_call: TRBJ1-5
v_call: TRBV28
d_call: -

cdr3_aa: CASSAGIENTEAFF
cdr3_nt: TGTGCCAGCAGCGCCGGTATCGAGAACACTGAAGCTTTCTTT
clone_size: -
j_call: TRBJ1-1
v_call: TRBV6-4
d_call: -

cdr3_aa: CASSQSLSGEETQYF
cdr3_nt: TGTGCCAGCTCCCAAAGTCTCTCGGGAGAAGAGACCCAGTACTTC
clone_size: few
j_call: TRBJ2-5
v_call: TRBV18
d_call: -

cdr3_aa: CSVVGLAGTDTQYF
cdr3_nt: TGCAGCGTTGTCGGGCTAGCGGGCACAGATACGCAGTATTTT
clone_size: -
j_call: TRBJ2-3
v_call: TRBV29-1
d_call: TRBD2

cdr3_aa: CASSQDRGYQETQYF
cdr3_nt: TGTGCCAGCAGCCAGGACAGGGGGTATCAAGAGACCCAGTACTTC
clone_size: medium-sized
j_call: TRBJ2-5
v_call: TRBV7-8
d_call: TRBD1

cdr3_aa: CASSLGVGNTIYF
cdr3_nt: TGCGCCAGCAGCTTGGGCGTTGGAAACACCATATATTTT
clone_size: -
j_call: TRBJ1-3
v_call: TRBV5-1
d_call: -

cdr3_aa: CAVRFGQNTEAFF
cdr3_nt: TGTGCCGTCCGATTTGGACAGAACACTGAAGCTTTCTTT
clone_size: -
j_call: TRBJ1-1
v_call: TRBV6-6
d_call: -

cdr3_aa: CASSRSGRRSTDTQYF
cdr3_nt: TGTGCCAGCAGTCGTAGCGGGAGAAGGAGCACAGATACGCAGTATTTT
clone_size: medium-sized
j_call: TRBJ2-3
v_call: TRBV7-3
d_call: TRBD2

cdr3_aa: CASSSTGQLTGELFF
cdr3_nt: TGTGCCAGCAGCTCCACCGGGCAGCTCACCGGGGAGCTGTTTTTT
clone_size: -
j_call: TRBJ2-2
v_call: TRBV9
d_call: -

cdr3_aa: CASSLTSGSTDTQYF
cdr3_nt: TGTGCCAGCAGCTTAACTAGCGGGAGCACAGATACGCAGTATTTT
clone_size: few
j_call: TRBJ2-3
v_call: TRBV7-9
d_call: TRBD2

cdr3_aa: CASSKDSPGGREQFF
cdr3_nt: TGTGCCAGCAGTAAAGACTCTCCAGGGGGGCGTGAGCAGTTCTTC
clone_size: few
j_call: TRBJ2-1
v_call: TRBV25-1
d_call: -

cdr3_aa: CASSLRLAGYNEQFF
cdr3_nt: TGTGCCAGCAGTTTGCGACTAGCGGGGTACAATGAGCAGTTCTTC
clone_size: -
j_call: TRBJ2-1
v_call: TRBV27
d_call: TRBD2

cdr3_aa: CASSPGVGAGDNEQFF
cdr3_nt: TGTGCCAGCTCACCTGGAGTAGGGGCGGGAGACAATGAGCAGTTCTTC
clone_size: -
j_call: TRBJ2-1
v_call: TRBV18
d_call: TRBD2

cdr3_aa: CASIRAATEAFF
cdr3_nt: TGTGCCAGCATACGGGCCGCCACTGAAGCTTTCTTT
clone_size: few
j_call: TRBJ1-1
v_call: TRBV2
d_call: -

cdr3_aa: CASSHSRAASYEQYF
cdr3_nt: TGTGCCAGCAGCCACTCGAGGGCGGCATCCTACGAGCAGTACTTC
clone_size: few
j_call: TRBJ2-7
v_call: TRBV6-5
d_call: -

cdr3_aa: CASSPRWGDARRGGYTF
cdr3_nt: TGTGCCAGCAGCCCGAGATGGGGGGACGCCAGACGGGGAGGCTACACCTTC
clone_size: -
j_call: TRBJ1-2
v_call: TRBV14
d_call: -

cdr3_aa: CASSFSGEKLFF
cdr3_nt: TGTGCCAGCAGCTTTAGCGGGGAAAAACTGTTTTTT
clone_size: -
j_call: TRBJ1-4
v_call: TRBV7-8
d_call: -

cdr3_aa: CAWSVSGRETQYF
cdr3_nt: TGTGCCTGGAGTGTCAGCGGGAGGGAGACCCAGTACTTC
clone_size: once
j_call: TRBJ2-5
v_call: TRBV30
d_call: TRBD2

cdr3_aa: CASSLSTTANTEAFF
cdr3_nt: TGTGCCAGCAGTTTGTCGACGACAGCCAACACTGAAGCTTTCTTT
clone_size: -
j_call: TRBJ1-1
v_call: TRBV7-9
d_call: -

cdr3_aa: CASSGGTGGIYGYTF
cdr3_nt: TGTGCCAGCAGCGGAGGGACAGGGGGAATCTATGGCTACACCTTC
clone_size: -
j_call: TRBJ1-2
v_call: TRBV9
d_call: TRBD1

cdr3_aa: CASSPGTGGYEQYF
cdr3_nt: TGTGCCAGCAGCCCCGGGACAGGGGGCTACGAGCAGTACTTC
clone_size: -
j_call: TRBJ2-7
v_call: TRBV11-2
d_call: TRBD1

cdr3_aa: CASIRTGGISNYGYTF
cdr3_nt: TGTGCCAGTATACGGACAGGGGGCATCAGTAACTATGGCTACACCTTC
clone_size: -
j_call: TRBJ1-2
v_call: TRBV19
d_call: TRBD1

cdr3_aa: CASTREGVNIQYF
cdr3_nt: TGTGCCAGCACCCGGGAGGGTGTAAACATTCAGTACTTC
clone_size: -
j_call: TRBJ2-4
v_call: TRBV13
d_call: TRBD2

cdr3_aa: CASKDRGHGYTF
cdr3_nt: TGTGCCAGTAAGGACAGGGGACATGGCTACACCTTC
clone_size: -
j_call: TRBJ1-2
v_call: TRBV19
d_call: TRBD1

cdr3_aa: CASSLSGHNTDTQYF
cdr3_nt: TGTGCCAGCAGCTTATCGGGACACAACACAGATACGCAGTATTTT
clone_size: medium-sized
j_call: TRBJ2-3
v_call: TRBV7-3
d_call: -

cdr3_aa: CASSPLHRGRSYEQYF
cdr3_nt: TGTGCCAGCTCACCTCTTCACAGGGGCCGCTCCTACGAGCAGTACTTC
clone_size: -
j_call: TRBJ2-7
v_call: TRBV18
d_call: TRBD1

cdr3_aa: CASSLWPSEAFF
cdr3_nt: TGTGCCAGCAGCTTATGGCCATCTGAAGCTTTCTTT
clone_size: -
j_call: TRBJ1-1
v_call: TRBV7-2
d_call: -

cdr3_aa: CASSADLNTEAFF
cdr3_nt: TGTGCCAGCAGTGCCGACTTGAACACTGAAGCTTTCTTT
clone_size: -
j_call: TRBJ1-1
v_call: TRBV7-6
d_call: -

cdr3_aa: CSGNIGDTQYF
cdr3_nt: TGCAGTGGCAATATCGGCGATACGCAGTATTTT
clone_size: -
j_call: TRBJ2-3
v_call: TRBV20-1
d_call: -

cdr3_aa: CASSLDGTTYNEQFF
cdr3_nt: TGTGCCAGCAGCTTAGATGGGACAACTTACAATGAGCAGTTCTTC
clone_size: -
j_call: TRBJ2-1
v_call: TRBV7-2
d_call: -

cdr3_aa: CAISWTDSYEQYF
cdr3_nt: TGTGCCATCAGTTGGACTGACTCCTACGAGCAGTACTTC
clone_size: -
j_call: TRBJ2-7
v_call: TRBV10-3
d_call: -

cdr3_aa: CASSSDGWGRYF
cdr3_nt: TGTGCCAGCAGCTCCGATGGTTGGGGGCGGTACTTC
clone_size: -
j_call: TRBJ2-7
v_call: TRBV7-2
d_call: -

cdr3_aa: CASSFPGEKLFF
cdr3_nt: TGTGCCAGCAGTTTTCCAGGGGAAAAACTGTTTTTT
clone_size: few
j_call: TRBJ1-4
v_call: TRBV5-5
d_call: -

cdr3_aa: CASSIPGGRAPDGYTF
cdr3_nt: TGTGCCAGCAGTATTCCCGGAGGCAGGGCCCCGGATGGCTACACCTTC
clone_size: -
j_call: TRBJ1-2
v_call: TRBV6-6
d_call: -

cdr3_aa: CASSLLAGGYAQYF
cdr3_nt: TGTGCCAGCAGCTTACTAGCGGGAGGGTATGCGCAGTACTTC
clone_size: -
j_call: TRBJ2-7
v_call: TRBV7-8
d_call: TRBD2

cdr3_aa: CASSLPGQGYEKLFF
cdr3_nt: TGTGCCAGCAGTCTCCCGGGACAGGGCTATGAAAAACTGTTTTTT
clone_size: -
j_call: TRBJ1-4
v_call: TRBV28
d_call: TRBD1

cdr3_aa: CASSDRHSTDTQYF
cdr3_nt: TGCGCCAGCAGTGATCGTCACAGCACAGATACGCAGTATTTT
clone_size: -
j_call: TRBJ2-3
v_call: TRBV10-1
d_call: -

cdr3_aa: CASRRTGVPYEQYF
cdr3_nt: TGTGCCAGCAGACGGACAGGGGTCCCCTACGAGCAGTACTTC
clone_size: -
j_call: TRBJ2-7
v_call: TRBV6-5
d_call: TRBD1

cdr3_aa: CASSVERVLGAEAFF
cdr3_nt: TGTGCCAGCAGCGTAGAGAGGGTCCTTGGCGCTGAAGCTTTCTTT
clone_size: -
j_call: TRBJ1-1
v_call: TRBV9
d_call: -

cdr3_aa: CASSSGANVLTF
cdr3_nt: TGTGCCAGTAGTAGTGGGGCCAACGTCCTGACTTTC
clone_size: -
j_call: TRBJ2-6
v_call: TRBV19
d_call: -